These 20 T cell receptor beta chains originate from one sample sequenced in a study of preoperative IRX-2 immunotherapy in early breast cancer. The sample's treatment: preoperative locoregional IRX-2 cytokine immunotherapy. Repertoires were generated with immunoSEQ multiplex PCR, while TCRdb's copy carries only in-frame clones and drops some. This repertoire shows around 40,000 clones, over 85% found once; its top ten account for roughly 1.5%. Sequences were derived from tumor tissue, sampled after IRX-2 immunotherapy. Receptors originate from a human donor with breast cancer.

The V and J genes are TRBV5-4 and TRBJ1-1; D is uncertain. Germline-derived CDR1 and CDR2 are SGHNT and YYREEE (reference sequence). This CDR3 has 14 residues. V was clipped by 3 bases and J by 1 base, with 10 bases between them. CDR3 protein: CASSWRAGNTEAFF. For the CDR3, the DNA is TGTGCCAGCAGCTGGCGGGCCGGGAACACTGAAGCTTTCTTT.

The V call is TRBV6-1, the J call TRBJ2-7, with 7 positions matching TRBD1. After removal of 6 bases from V and 1 base from J, the junction contained 9 bases not matched to a gene. The CDR3 is 15 amino acids. CDR1 is MNHNS and CDR2 is SASEGT in the germline V gene. CDR3 in amino acids: CASSALTGHSYEQYF. In nucleotides, the CDR3 is TGTGCCAGCAGCGCACTGACAGGGCATTCCTACGAGCAGTACTTC.

This clone occurred once. J is TRBJ2-7 and V is TRBV13, with D uncertain. Germline assignment: CDR1 PRHDT and CDR2 FYEKMQ (reference sequence). V lost 5 bases and J lost 2, with 13 bases in between. The CDR3 length is 14 residues. The CDR3 loop reads CASSNGPLAYEQYF. The CDR3 DNA reads as TGTGCCAGCAGCAACGGACCGTTGGCCTACGAGCAGTACTTC.

V usage is TRBV6-6 and J usage is TRBJ1-1; no clear D. The CDR3 has 13 amino acids. Germline V gives CDR1 MNHNY, CDR2 SVGAGI (reference sequence). The ends were cut back, 2 bases at V and 3 bases at J, with 7 bases in the middle. Written as DNA, the CDR3 is TGTGCCAGCAGTTACCCCCTGGACACTGAAGCTTTCTTT. Protein sequence: CASSYPLDTEAFF.

The CDR3: CASSSTGRYEQYF. The CDR3 DNA sequence: TGTGCCAGCAGCTCAACAGGGAGGTACGAGCAGTACTTC. This sequence joins TRBV11-1 and TRBJ2-7, with D possibly being TRBD1 or TRBD2 (6 bases each). The CDR3 contains 13 residues. CDR1 SGHAT and CDR2 FQDESV come from the germline V gene (reference sequence). V lost 4 bases to trimming and J lost 4 bases, with 11 bases between them.

The rearrangement joins TRBV5-8 to TRBJ1-4; 9 bases align to TRBD1. The germline V gene encodes CDR1 SGHTS and CDR2 YDEGEE. The trim removed 0 bases at V and 10 bases at J, leaving 19 bases unmatched. The CDR3 is 19 residues long. This CDR3 reads CASSLAWGDREARVGKLFF. For the CDR3, the DNA is TGTGCCAGCAGCTTGGCCTGGGGGGACAGGGAGGCAAGGGTGGGAAAACTGTTTTTT.

The chain has TRBV29-1 and TRBJ2-1; D gene ambiguous. CDR1 SQVTM and CDR2 ANQGSEA come from the germline V gene. This CDR3 has 15 amino acids. V was pared by 7 bases and J by 5 bases, with 21 bases between. In nucleotides, the CDR3 is TGCAGCGGAACCACGGACCCCCACCCGGACAATGAGCAGTTCTTC. Translation: CSGTTDPHPDNEQFF.

The chain uses TRBV4-2 and TRBJ1-2; maybe TRBD1 (6 bases). Germline V gene sequence: CDR1 LGHNA, CDR2 YNFKEQ. V lost 0 bases and J 8 bases, leaving 16 bases between the germline ends. The CDR3 is made up of 15 amino acids. DNA of the CDR3: TGTGCCAGCAGCCAAGACCCGACGGGGGCGCGAGGCTACACCTTC. Protein: CASSQDPTGARGYTF.

The rearrangement links TRBV28 to TRBJ2-2; possibly TRBD2 for D (6 bases). CDR3 length: 14 residues. The germline V gene encodes CDR1 MDHEN and CDR2 SYDVKM. With 7 bases removed from V and 3 bases from J, the gap between germline ends came to 12 bases. The CDR3 protein is CASMGGGDTGELFF. CDR3 nucleotide sequence: TGTGCCAGCATGGGAGGCGGGGACACCGGGGAGCTGTTTTTT.

This clone was seen just once. The rearrangement uses TRBV9 and TRBJ2-1, with D perhaps matching TRBD1 (6 bases). The length of the CDR3 is 13 residues. V was trimmed by 1 base and J by 7 bases, leaving 9 bases between them. Germline CDR1 is SGDLS and CDR2 is YYNGEE. CDR3 coding DNA: TGTGCCAGCAGCGTAACAGGGCGGAATGAGCAGTTCTTC. This sequence encodes CASSVTGRNEQFF.

The rearrangement links TRBV9 to TRBJ2-7; tentative D call: TRBD1 (6 bases). Germline assignment: CDR1 SGDLS and CDR2 YYNGEE. The V end lost 4 bases, the J end lost 1 base, and 12 bases lay between the germline ends. This CDR3 contains 14 residues. CDR3: CASSPTGLSYEQYF. DNA of the CDR3: TGTGCCAGCAGCCCAACAGGGTTGTCCTACGAGCAGTACTTC.

The genes are TRBV11-2 and TRBJ2-1; TRBD2 agrees at 7 bases. The CDR3 length is 15 residues. Unmatched junction bases numbered 16, after V lost 1 base and J lost 16 bases. The V gene's germline CDR1 is SGHAT and CDR2 FQNNGV. The CDR3 nucleotides read TGTGCCAGCAGCTTAGGGATGCGGGGGAGGGGATCGCCTTTCTTC. Amino acids: CASSLGMRGRGSPFF.

CDR3 sequence (DNA): TGTGCCAGCAGTCGACTAGCGGGAGGTCCAAAAAGGGGGGCCAACGTCCTGACTTTC. The encoded protein is CASSRLAGGPKRGANVLTF. The V call is TRBV2, the J call TRBJ2-6; 13 bases match TRBD2. V gave up 5 bases and J gave up 4 bases; unmatched junction bases: 11. The CDR3 consists of 19 residues. Germline lookup yields CDR1 SNHLY and CDR2 FYNNEI.

The chain is built from TRBV18 and TRBJ1-1, with D perhaps matching TRBD1 (5 bases). V was cut by 2 bases and J by 2 bases, with 9 bases left in between. This CDR3 region has 14 residues. The V gene's germline CDR1 is KGHSH and CDR2 LQKENI. The CDR3, as DNA: TGTGCCAGCTCACCATCGCAGGGAAACACTGAAGCTTTCTTT. Translated, it gives CASSPSQGNTEAFF.

The CDR3 here is CASSLNGQTYEQYF. DNA for the CDR3: TGTGCCAGCAGCTTAAACGGACAGACCTACGAGCAGTACTTC. The chain couples TRBV7-3 to TRBJ2-7; D may be TRBD1 (6 bases). Germline loops: CDR1 SGHTA, CDR2 FQGTGA. Trimming took off 1 base at V and 2 bases at J, with 9 bases between the two ends. The CDR3 has 14 amino acids.

This chain connects TRBV28 to TRBJ1-1; tentative D call: TRBD1 (5 bases). With 3 bases removed from V and 0 bases from J, the gap between germline ends came to 8 bases. Germline V gene data show CDR1 as MDHEN and CDR2 as SYDVKM. There are 14 residues in the CDR3. In DNA form, the CDR3 reads TGTGCCAGCAGTTTTGCAGGGATGAACACTGAAGCTTTCTTT. Translating it yields CASSFAGMNTEAFF.

This chain joins TRBV2 and TRBJ1-1, with D perhaps TRBD1 (5 bases). V gave up 6 bases and J gave up 2 bases, with 13 bases separating them. The CDR3 has 14 residues. Germline values: CDR1 SNHLY, CDR2 FYNNEI. The CDR3 region is CASRGRDFNTEAFF. The CDR3 coding sequence is TGTGCCAGCAGGGGACGAGACTTTAACACTGAAGCTTTCTTT.

V gene TRBV19 combines with J gene TRBJ1-1; no reliable D call. Looked up from germline, CDR1 is LNHDA and CDR2 is SQIVND (reference sequence). The CDR3 is 14 amino acids. Deletions cut 8 bases from V and 1 base from J, with 14 bases between. This chain's CDR3 is CASSVKGGNTEAFF. For the CDR3, the DNA is TGTGCCAGTTCCGTCAAAGGCGGGAACACTGAAGCTTTCTTT. The variable domain in full, completed from reference TRBV19 and TRBJ1-1, reads DGGITQSPKYLFRKEGQNVTLSCEQNLNHDAMYWYRQDPGQGLRLIYYSQIVNDFQKGDIAEGYSVSREKKESFPLTVTSAQKNPTAFYLCASSVKGGNTEAFFGQGTRLTVV.

This clone occurred once. The chain combines TRBV9 with TRBJ1-1, with D perhaps TRBD1 (5 bases). The CDR3 runs to 15 residues. The germline gives CDR1 SGDLS, CDR2 YYNGEE. Deletions cut 0 bases from V and 3 bases from J, with 12 bases between. CDR3 in DNA: TGTGCCAGCAGCGTAGAGGGGCTGGGGGACACTGAAGCTTTCTTT. It yields the protein CASSVEGLGDTEAFF. Variable domain in full (rest from reference TRBV9 and TRBJ1-1): DSGVTQTPKHLITATGQRVTLRCSPRSGDLSVYWYQQSLDQGLQFLIQYYNGEERAKGNILERFSAQQFPDLHSELNLSSLELGDSALYFCASSVEGLGDTEAFFGQGTRLTVV.

V is TRBV28 and J is TRBJ2-7, with D possibly TRBD1 on 6 matching bases. The V end lost 6 bases, the J end lost 1 base, and 16 bases lay between the germline ends. Germline V CDR1 and CDR2: MDHEN, SYDVKM. CDR3 length equals 15 residues. Here the CDR3 DNA reads TGTGCCAGCAGGACAGGACAGACCGCTTCCTACGAGCAGTACTTC. This encodes CASRTGQTASYEQYF.